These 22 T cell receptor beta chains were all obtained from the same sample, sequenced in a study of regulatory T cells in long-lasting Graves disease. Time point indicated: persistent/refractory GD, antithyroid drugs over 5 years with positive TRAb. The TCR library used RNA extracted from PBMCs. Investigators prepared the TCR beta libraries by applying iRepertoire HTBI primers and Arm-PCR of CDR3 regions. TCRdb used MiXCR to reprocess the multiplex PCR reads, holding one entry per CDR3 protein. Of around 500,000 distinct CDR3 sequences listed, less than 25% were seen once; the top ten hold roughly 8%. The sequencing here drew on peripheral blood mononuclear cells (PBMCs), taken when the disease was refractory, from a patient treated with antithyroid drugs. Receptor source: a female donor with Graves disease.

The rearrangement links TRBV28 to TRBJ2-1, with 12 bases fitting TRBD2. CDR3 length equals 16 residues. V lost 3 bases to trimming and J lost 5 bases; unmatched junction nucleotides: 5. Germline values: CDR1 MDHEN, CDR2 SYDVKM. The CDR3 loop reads CASSFFTSGRHNEQFF. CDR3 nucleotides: TGTGCCAGCAGTTTCTTCACTAGCGGGAGGCACAATGAGCAGTTCTTC. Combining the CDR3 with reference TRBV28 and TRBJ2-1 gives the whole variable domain DVKVTQSSRYLVKRTGEKVFLECVQDMDHENMFWYRQDPGLGLRLIYFSYDVKMKEKGDIPEGYSVSREKKERFSLILESASTNQTSMYLCASSFFTSGRHNEQFFGPGTRLTVL.

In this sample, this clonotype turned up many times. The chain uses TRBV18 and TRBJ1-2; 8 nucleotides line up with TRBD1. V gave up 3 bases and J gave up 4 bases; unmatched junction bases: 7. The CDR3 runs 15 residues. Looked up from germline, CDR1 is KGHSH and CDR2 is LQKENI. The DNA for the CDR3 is TGTGCCAGCTCACCTTGGACAGGGACCACCTATGGCTACACCTTC. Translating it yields CASSPWTGTTYGYTF.

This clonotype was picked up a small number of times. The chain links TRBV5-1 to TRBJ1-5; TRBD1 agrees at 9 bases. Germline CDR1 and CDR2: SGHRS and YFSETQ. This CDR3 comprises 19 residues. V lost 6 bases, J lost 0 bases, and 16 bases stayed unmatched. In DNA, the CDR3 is TGCGCCAGCATGGTAGTAGTGGGACAGGGTCAGTATAGCAATCAGCCCCAGCATTTT. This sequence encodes CASMVVVGQGQYSNQPQHF.

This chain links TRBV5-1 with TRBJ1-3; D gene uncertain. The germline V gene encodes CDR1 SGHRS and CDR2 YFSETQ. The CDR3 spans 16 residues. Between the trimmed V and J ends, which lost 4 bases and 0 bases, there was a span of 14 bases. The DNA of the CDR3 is TGCGCCAGCAGCAACAAAACAAGCAGCTCTGGAAACACCATATATTTT. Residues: CASSNKTSSSGNTIYF.

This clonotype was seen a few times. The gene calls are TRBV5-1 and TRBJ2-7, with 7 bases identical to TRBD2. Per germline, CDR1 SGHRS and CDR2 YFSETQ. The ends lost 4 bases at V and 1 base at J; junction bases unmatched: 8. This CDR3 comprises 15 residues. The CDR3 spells CASSPVGGGSYEQYF. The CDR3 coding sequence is TGCGCCAGCAGCCCCGTTGGGGGAGGGTCCTACGAGCAGTACTTC. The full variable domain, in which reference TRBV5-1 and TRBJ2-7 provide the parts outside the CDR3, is KAGVTQTPRYLIKTRGQQVTLSCSPISGHRSVSWYQQTPGQGLQFLFEYFSETQRNKGNFPGRFSGRQFSNSRSEMNVSTLELGDSALYLCASSPVGGGSYEQYFGPGTRLTVT.

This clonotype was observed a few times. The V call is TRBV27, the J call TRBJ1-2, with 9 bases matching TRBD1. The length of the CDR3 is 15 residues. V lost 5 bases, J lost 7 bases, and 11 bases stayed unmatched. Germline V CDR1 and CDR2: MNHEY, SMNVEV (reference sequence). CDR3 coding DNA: TGTGCCAGCAGTACCCGACAGGGGGTTTTAGGTGGCTACACCTTC. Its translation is CASSTRQGVLGGYTF.

Written as DNA, the CDR3 is TGTGCCAGCAGCCTACTGGGACAGGGGGGCTTAAGTGAGCAGTTCTTC. This codes for CASSLLGQGGLSEQFF. The chain joins TRBV28 to TRBJ2-1; 11 bases are shared with TRBD1. Germline V gives CDR1 MDHEN, CDR2 SYDVKM. V was pared by 6 bases and J by 9 bases, with 13 bases of the junction left unmatched. The CDR3 totals 16 residues.

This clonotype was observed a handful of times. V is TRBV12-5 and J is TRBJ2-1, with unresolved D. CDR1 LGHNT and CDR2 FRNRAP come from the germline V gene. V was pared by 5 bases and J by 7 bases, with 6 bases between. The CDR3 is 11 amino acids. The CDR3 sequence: CASGPPNEQFF. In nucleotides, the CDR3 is TGTGCTAGTGGTCCCCCTAATGAGCAGTTCTTC.

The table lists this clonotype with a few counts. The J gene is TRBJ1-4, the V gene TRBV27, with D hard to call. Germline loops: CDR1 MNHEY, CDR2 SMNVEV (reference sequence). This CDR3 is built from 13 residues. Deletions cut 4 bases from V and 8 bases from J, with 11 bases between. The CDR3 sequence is CASSSLGGEKLFF. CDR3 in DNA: TGTGCCAGCAGTTCGCTGGGAGGAGAAAAACTGTTTTTT.

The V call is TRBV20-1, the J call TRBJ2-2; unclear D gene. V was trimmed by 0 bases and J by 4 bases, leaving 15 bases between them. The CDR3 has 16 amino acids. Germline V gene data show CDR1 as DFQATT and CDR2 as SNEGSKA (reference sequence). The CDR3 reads CSARDSTCGFTGELFF. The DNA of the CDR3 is TGCAGTGCTAGAGACTCTACTTGCGGCTTCACCGGGGAGCTGTTTTTT.

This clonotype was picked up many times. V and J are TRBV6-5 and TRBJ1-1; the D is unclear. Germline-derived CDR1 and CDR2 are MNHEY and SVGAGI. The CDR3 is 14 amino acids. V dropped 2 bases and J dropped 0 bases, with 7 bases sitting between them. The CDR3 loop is CASSYVQMNTEAFF. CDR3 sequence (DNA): TGTGCCAGCAGTTACGTACAGATGAACACTGAAGCTTTCTTT.

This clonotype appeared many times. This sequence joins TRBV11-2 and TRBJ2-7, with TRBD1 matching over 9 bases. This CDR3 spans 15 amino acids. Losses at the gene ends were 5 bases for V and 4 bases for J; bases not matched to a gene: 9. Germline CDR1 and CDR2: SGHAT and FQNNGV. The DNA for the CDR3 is TGTGCCAGCAGCCGTCGTACAGGGGGCAGATACGAGCAGTACTTC. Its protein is CASSRRTGGRYEQYF.

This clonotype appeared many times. CDR3 nucleotide sequence: TGTGCCAGCAGCCAAGAGGCTAGCGTCCTCTACGAGCAGTACTTC. Protein sequence: CASSQEASVLYEQYF. V is TRBV3-1 and J is TRBJ2-7; D possibly corresponds to TRBD2 (6 bases). This CDR3 has 15 amino acids. Trimming removed 0 bases from V and 3 bases from J, with 12 bases in between. Germline-derived CDR1 and CDR2 are LGHDT and YNNKEL (reference sequence).

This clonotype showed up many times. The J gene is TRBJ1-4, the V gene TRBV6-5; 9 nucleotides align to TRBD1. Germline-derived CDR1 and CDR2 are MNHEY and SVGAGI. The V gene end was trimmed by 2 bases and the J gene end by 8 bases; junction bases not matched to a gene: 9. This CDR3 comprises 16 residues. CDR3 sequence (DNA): TGTGCCAGCAGTTACGGATCAAGGGACAGGGCGGAAAAACTGTTTTTT. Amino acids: CASSYGSRDRAEKLFF.

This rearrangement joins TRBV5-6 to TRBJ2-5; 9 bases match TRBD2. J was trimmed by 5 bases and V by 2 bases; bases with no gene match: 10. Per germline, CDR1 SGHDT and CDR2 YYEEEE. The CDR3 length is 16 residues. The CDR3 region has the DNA TGTGCCAGCAGCTTCGGGGGTAGCGGGAGAAGCGAGACCCAGTACTTC. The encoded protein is CASSFGGSGRSETQYF.

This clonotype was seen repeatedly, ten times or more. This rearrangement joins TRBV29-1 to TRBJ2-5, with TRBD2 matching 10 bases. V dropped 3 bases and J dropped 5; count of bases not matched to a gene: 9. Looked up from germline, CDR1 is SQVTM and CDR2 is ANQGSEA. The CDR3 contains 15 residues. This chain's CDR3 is CSVEGVAGGAETQYF. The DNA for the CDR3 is TGCAGCGTTGAGGGAGTAGCGGGAGGAGCGGAGACCCAGTACTTC.

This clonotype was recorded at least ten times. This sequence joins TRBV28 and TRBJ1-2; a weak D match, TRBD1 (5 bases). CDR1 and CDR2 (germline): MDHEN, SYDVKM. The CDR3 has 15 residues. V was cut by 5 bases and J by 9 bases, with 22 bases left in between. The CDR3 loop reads CASSPRDFYFGSYTF. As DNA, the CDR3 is TGTGCCAGCAGTCCCAGGGACTTCTACTTTGGGAGCTACACCTTC.

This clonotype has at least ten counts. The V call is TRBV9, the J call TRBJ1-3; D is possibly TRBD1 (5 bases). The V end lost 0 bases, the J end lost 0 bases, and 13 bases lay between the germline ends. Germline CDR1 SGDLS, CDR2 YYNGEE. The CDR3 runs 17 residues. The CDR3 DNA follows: TGTGCCAGCAGCGTAGACCATGGGGCCAGCTCTGGAAACACCATATATTTT. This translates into CASSVDHGASSGNTIYF.

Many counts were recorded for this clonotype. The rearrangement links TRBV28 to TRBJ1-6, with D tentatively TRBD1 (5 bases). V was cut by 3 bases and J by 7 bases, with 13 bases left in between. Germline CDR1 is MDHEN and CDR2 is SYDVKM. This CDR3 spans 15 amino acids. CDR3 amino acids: CASSLPGRENSPLHF. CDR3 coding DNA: TGTGCCAGCAGTTTGCCGGGACGGGAAAATTCACCCCTCCACTTT.

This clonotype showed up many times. The CDR3 is CASRQGRFEAFF. The CDR3 DNA reads TGTGCCAGCAGACAGGGGCGGTTTGAAGCTTTCTTT. The chain joins TRBV28 to TRBJ1-1, with 7 positions matching TRBD1. The CDR3 spans 12 residues. The V gene end was trimmed by 6 bases and the J gene end by 7 bases; junction bases not matched to a gene: 5. Germline V gene data show CDR1 as MDHEN and CDR2 as SYDVKM. The complete variable domain, with remaining parts taken from reference TRBV28 and TRBJ1-1, reads DVKVTQSSRYLVKRTGEKVFLECVQDMDHENMFWYRQDPGLGLRLIYFSYDVKMKEKGDIPEGYSVSREKKERFSLILESASTNQTSMYLCASRQGRFEAFFGQGTRLTVV.

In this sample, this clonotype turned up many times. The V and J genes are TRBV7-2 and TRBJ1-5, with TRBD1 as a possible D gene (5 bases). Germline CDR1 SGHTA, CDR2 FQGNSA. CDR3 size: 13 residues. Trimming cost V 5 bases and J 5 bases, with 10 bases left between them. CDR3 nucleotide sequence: TGTGCCAGCAGCCGCACCAGGGATCAGCCCCAGCATTTT. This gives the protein CASSRTRDQPQHF.

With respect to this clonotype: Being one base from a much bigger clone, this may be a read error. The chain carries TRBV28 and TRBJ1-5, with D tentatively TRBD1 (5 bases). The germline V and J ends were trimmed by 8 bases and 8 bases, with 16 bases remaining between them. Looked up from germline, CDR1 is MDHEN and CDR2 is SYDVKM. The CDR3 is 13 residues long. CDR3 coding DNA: TGTGCCAGCGGCCTCGGACAATCAGAGCCCCAGCATTTT. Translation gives CASGLGQSEPQHF.